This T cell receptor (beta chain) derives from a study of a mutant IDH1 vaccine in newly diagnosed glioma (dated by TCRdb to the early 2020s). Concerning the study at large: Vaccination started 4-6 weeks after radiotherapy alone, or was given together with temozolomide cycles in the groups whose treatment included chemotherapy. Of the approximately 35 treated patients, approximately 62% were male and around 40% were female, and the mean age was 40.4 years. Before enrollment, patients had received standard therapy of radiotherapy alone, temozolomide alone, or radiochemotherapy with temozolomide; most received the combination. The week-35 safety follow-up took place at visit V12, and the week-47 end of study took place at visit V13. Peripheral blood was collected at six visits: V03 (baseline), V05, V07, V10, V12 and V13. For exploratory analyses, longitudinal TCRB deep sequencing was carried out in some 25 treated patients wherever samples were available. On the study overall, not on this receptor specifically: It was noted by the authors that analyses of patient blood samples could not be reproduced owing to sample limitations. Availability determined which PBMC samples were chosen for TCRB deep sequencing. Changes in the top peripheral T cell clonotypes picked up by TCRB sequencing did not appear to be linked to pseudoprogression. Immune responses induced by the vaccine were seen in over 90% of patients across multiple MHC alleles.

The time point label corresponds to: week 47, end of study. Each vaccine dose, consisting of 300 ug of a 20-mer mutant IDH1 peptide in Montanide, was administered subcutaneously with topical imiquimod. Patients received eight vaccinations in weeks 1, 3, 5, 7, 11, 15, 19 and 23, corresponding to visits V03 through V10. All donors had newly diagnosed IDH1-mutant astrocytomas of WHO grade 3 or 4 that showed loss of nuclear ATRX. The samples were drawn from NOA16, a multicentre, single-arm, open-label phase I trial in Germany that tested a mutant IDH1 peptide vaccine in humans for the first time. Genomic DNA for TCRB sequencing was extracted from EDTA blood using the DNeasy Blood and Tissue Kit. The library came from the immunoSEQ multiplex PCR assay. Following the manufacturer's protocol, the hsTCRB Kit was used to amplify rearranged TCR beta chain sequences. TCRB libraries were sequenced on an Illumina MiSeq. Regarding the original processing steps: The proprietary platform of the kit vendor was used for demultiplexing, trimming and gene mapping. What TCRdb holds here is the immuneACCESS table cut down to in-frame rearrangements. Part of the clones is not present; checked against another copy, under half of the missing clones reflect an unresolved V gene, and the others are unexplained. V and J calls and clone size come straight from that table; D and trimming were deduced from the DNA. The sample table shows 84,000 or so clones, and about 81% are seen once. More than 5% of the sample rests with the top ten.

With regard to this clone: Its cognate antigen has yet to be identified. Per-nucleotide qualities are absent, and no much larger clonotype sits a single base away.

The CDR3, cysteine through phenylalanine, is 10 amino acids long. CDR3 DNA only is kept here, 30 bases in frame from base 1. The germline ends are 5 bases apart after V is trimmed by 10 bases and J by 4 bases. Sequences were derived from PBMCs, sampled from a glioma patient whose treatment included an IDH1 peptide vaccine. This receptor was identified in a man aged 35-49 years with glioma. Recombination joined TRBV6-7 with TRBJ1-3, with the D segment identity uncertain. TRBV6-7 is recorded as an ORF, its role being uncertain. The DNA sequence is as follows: TGTGCCACCTCCGGAAACACCATATATTTT. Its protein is CATSGNTIYF.